The sequence of this T cell receptor (beta chain) was determined in a study of blood T cell repertoires in COVID-19. The germline V and J ends were trimmed by 3 bases and 5 bases, with 14 bases remaining between them. The germline V gene encodes CDR1 MNHEY and CDR2 SVGAGI. This CDR3 has 16 amino acids. Here immunoSEQ multiplex PCR was the method, and the copy in TCRdb shows in-frame clones only, minus some. The table records over 200,000 clones, about 90% of them present only once. The TCR originated in a man aged 40-55 years with active or convalescent COVID-19. Sequencing was performed on peripheral blood. This sequence joins TRBV6-5 and TRBJ1-6, with D unclear. CDR3 DNA sequence: TGTGCCAGCAGTTATTCGAGGGTTCACGATAATTCACCCCTCCACTTT. It encodes CASSYSRVHDNSPLHF.